A selection of T cell receptor beta chains follows, all from one sample in a study of blood T cell repertoires in COVID-19. The data were produced by immunoSEQ multiplex PCR, yet TCRdb's version contains in-frame clones alone and is incomplete. Among tens of thousands of clones listed, 89% were seen once. Sequenced input: peripheral blood. These receptor sequences come from a woman older than 75 with active COVID-19. The conserved cysteine and the conserved F or W are not part of the CDR3 here. Fields, in order: V gene, J gene, clone size, CDR3 protein. Size values are once, few and many counts, or a class for expanded clones, and some rows have none.

v_call: TRBV7-2
j_call: TRBJ1-6
clone_size: .
cdr3_aa: ASRGTGVSPLH

v_call: TRBV23-1
j_call: TRBJ2-7
clone_size: .
cdr3_aa: ASTLPMVPGQGAYEQY

v_call: TRBV6-5
j_call: TRBJ2-5
clone_size: .
cdr3_aa: ASSIGGNQETQY

v_call: TRBV5-1
j_call: TRBJ2-4
clone_size: .
cdr3_aa: ASSLGTQNIQY

v_call: TRBV7-2
j_call: TRBJ1-1
clone_size: .
cdr3_aa: ASSLFLSSMNTEAF

v_call: TRBV7-8
j_call: TRBJ2-7
clone_size: .
cdr3_aa: ASSLSLAQYEQY

v_call: TRBV7-9
j_call: TRBJ2-7
clone_size: .
cdr3_aa: ASSLSGAGGYEQY

v_call: TRBV6-5
j_call: TRBJ2-5
clone_size: .
cdr3_aa: ATLLRAGGETQY

v_call: TRBV5-1
j_call: TRBJ2-1
clone_size: .
cdr3_aa: ASSRLRSDEQF

v_call: TRBV4-3
j_call: TRBJ2-1
clone_size: .
cdr3_aa: ASSRGPVTYNEQF

v_call: TRBV6-2/TRBV6-3
j_call: TRBJ2-1
clone_size: .
cdr3_aa: ASSYSVAGIVDEQF

v_call: TRBV7-9
j_call: TRBJ1-5
clone_size: .
cdr3_aa: ASSPPGLNQPQH

v_call: TRBV27
j_call: TRBJ2-1
clone_size: .
cdr3_aa: ASSLSSFYNEQF

v_call: TRBV29-1
j_call: TRBJ2-5
clone_size: .
cdr3_aa: SVEGLTRLQETQY

v_call: TRBV19
j_call: TRBJ2-3
clone_size: .
cdr3_aa: ASSMGVAPDTQY

v_call: TRBV11-3
j_call: TRBJ2-3
clone_size: .
cdr3_aa: ASSLVTSKTDTQY

v_call: TRBV29-1
j_call: TRBJ2-5
clone_size: .
cdr3_aa: SGGRALETQY

v_call: TRBV7-8
j_call: TRBJ2-3
clone_size: .
cdr3_aa: ASSSVAGGSTDTQY

v_call: TRBV3-1/TRBV3-2
j_call: TRBJ1-1
clone_size: .
cdr3_aa: ASSQDSAGYTEAF

v_call: TRBV2
j_call: TRBJ2-1
clone_size: .
cdr3_aa: ASSDGRWNNEQF

v_call: TRBV6-5
j_call: TRBJ2-1
clone_size: .
cdr3_aa: ASTPSGSYNEQF

v_call: TRBV28
j_call: TRBJ1-2
clone_size: once
cdr3_aa: ASTRGIQGTYGYT

v_call: TRBV7-3
j_call: TRBJ1-1
clone_size: .
cdr3_aa: ASSLLPGNTEAF

v_call: TRBV7-2
j_call: TRBJ2-2
clone_size: once
cdr3_aa: ASSLYRVGTGELF

v_call: TRBV28
j_call: TRBJ1-5
clone_size: .
cdr3_aa: ASSFFSNQPQH

v_call: TRBV28
j_call: TRBJ2-7
clone_size: .
cdr3_aa: ASSIQGRVNEQY

v_call: TRBV11-2
j_call: TRBJ2-3
clone_size: .
cdr3_aa: ASSFSSGVDTQY

v_call: TRBV6-5
j_call: TRBJ2-1
clone_size: .
cdr3_aa: ASGTSRYNEQF